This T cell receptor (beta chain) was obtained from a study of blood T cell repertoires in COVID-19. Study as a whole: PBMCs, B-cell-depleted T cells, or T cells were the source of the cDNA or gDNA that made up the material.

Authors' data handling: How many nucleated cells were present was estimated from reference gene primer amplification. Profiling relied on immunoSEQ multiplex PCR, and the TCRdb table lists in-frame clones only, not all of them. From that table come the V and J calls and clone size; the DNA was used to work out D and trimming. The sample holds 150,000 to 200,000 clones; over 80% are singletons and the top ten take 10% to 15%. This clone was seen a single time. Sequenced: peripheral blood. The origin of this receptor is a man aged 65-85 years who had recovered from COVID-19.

This CDR3 is CASSSPSYNEQFF. For the CDR3, the DNA is TGTGCCAGCAGCTCCCCCTCCTACAATGAGCAGTTCTTC. The J gene is TRBJ2-1, the V gene TRBV6-5, with no clear D. The germline V and J ends were trimmed by 6 bases and 0 bases, with 6 bases remaining between them. The CDR3 has 13 amino acids. Germline V gene lookup returns CDR1 MNHEY and CDR2 SVGAGI.